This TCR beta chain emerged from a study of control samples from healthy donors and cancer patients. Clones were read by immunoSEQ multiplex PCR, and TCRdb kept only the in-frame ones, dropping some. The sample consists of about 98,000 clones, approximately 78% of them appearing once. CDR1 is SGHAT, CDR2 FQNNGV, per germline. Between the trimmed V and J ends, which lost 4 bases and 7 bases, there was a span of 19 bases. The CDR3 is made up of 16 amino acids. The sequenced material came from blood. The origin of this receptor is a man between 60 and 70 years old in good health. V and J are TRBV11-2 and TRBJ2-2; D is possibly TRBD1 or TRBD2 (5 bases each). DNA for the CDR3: TGTGCCAGCAGCTCAAGAGGGGTCCGGGCAGGCGGGGAGCTGTTTTTT. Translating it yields CASSSRGVRAGGELFF.